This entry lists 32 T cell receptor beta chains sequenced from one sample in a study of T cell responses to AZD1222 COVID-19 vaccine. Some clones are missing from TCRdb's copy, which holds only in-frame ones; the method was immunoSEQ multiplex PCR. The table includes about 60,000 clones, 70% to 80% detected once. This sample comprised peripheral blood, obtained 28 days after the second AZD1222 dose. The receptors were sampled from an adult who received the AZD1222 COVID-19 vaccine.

CDR3 nucleotide sequence: TGTGCCAGCAGCCAAGATTTAGGGACACCACTCTACGAGCAGTACTTC. This encodes CASSQDLGTPLYEQYF. This rearrangement joins TRBV14 to TRBJ2-7, with a weak D call TRBD1 (6 bases). The V gene's germline CDR1 is SGHDN and CDR2 FVKESK. There are 16 residues in the CDR3. The V end lost 0 bases, the J end lost 3 bases, and 15 bases lay between the germline ends.

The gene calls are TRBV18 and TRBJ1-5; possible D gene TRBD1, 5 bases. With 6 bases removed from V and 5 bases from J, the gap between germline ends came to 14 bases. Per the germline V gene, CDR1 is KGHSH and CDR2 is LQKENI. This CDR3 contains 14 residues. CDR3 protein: CASSRGTGDQPQHF. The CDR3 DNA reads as TGTGCCAGCTCCCGCGGGACGGGGGATCAGCCCCAGCATTTT.

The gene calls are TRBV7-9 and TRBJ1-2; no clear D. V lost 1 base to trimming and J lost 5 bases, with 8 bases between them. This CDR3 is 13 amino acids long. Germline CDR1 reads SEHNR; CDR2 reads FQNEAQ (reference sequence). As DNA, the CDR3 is TGTGCCAGCAGCTTAGGAGCAATATATGGCTACACCTTC. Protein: CASSLGAIYGYTF.

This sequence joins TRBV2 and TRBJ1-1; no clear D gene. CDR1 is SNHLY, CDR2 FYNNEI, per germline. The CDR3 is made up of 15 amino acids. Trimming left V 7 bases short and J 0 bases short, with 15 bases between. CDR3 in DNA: TGTGCCAGCAATCCCTCGTGGGTTATGAACACTGAAGCTTTCTTT. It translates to CASNPSWVMNTEAFF. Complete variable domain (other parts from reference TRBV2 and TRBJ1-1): EPEVTQTPSHQVTQMGQEVILRCVPISNHLYFYWYRQILGQKVEFLVSFYNNEISEKSEIFDDQFSVERPDGSNFTLKIRSTKLEDSAMYFCASNPSWVMNTEAFFGQGTRLTVV.

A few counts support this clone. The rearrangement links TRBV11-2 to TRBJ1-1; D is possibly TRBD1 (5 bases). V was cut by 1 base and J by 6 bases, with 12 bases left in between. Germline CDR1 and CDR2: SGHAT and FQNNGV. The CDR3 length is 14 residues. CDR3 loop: CASSLVGGSAEAFF. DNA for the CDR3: TGTGCCAGCAGCTTAGTTGGGGGATCGGCTGAAGCTTTCTTT.

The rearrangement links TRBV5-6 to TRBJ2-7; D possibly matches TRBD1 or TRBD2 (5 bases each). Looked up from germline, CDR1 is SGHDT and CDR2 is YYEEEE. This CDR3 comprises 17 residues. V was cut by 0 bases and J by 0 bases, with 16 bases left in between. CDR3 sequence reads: CASSLGLGDPSSYEQYF. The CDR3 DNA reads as TGTGCCAGCAGCTTGGGCCTAGGGGACCCAAGCTCCTACGAGCAGTACTTC.

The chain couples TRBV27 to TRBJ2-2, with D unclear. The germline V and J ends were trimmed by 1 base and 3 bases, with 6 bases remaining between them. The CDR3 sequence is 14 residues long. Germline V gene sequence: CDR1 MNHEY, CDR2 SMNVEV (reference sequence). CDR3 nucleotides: TGTGCCAGCAGTTTATTTTGGGACACCGGGGAGCTGTTTTTT. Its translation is CASSLFWDTGELFF.

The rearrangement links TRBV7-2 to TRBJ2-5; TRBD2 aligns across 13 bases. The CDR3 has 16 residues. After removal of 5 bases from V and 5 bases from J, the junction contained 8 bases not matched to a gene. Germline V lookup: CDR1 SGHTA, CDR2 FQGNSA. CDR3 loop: CASSLRLAGGWETQYF. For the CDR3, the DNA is TGTGCCAGCAGCCTGAGACTAGCGGGGGGTTGGGAGACCCAGTACTTC. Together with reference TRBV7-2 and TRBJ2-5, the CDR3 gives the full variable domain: GAGVSQSPSNKVTEKGKDVELRCDPISGHTALYWYRQSLGQGLEFLIYFQGNSAPDKSGLPSDRFSAERTGGSVSTLTIQRTQQEDSAVYLCASSLRLAGGWETQYFGPGTRLLVL.

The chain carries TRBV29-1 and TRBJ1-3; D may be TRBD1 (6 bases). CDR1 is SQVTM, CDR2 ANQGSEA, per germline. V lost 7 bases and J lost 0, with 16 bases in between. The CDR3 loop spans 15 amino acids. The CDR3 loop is CSAMDSFHSGNTIYF. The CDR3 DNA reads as TGCAGCGCCATGGACAGTTTTCACTCTGGAAACACCATATATTTT.

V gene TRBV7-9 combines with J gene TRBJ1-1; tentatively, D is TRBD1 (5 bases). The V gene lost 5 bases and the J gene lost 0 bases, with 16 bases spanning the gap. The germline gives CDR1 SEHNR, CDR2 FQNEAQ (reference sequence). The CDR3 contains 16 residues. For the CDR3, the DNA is TGTGCCAGCAGCCTTTACTCAGGGAGCATGAACACTGAAGCTTTCTTT. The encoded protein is CASSLYSGSMNTEAFF.

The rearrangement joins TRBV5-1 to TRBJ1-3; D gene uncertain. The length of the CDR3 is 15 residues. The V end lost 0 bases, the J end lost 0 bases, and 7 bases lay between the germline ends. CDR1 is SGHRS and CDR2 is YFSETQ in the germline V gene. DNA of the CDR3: TGCGCCAGCAGCTTGGTTGGAGGCTCTGGAAACACCATATATTTT. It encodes CASSLVGGSGNTIYF. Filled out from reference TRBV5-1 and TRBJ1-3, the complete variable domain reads KAGVTQTPRYLIKTRGQQVTLSCSPISGHRSVSWYQQTPGQGLQFLFEYFSETQRNKGNFPGRFSGRQFSNSRSEMNVSTLELGDSALYLCASSLVGGSGNTIYFGEGSWLTVV.

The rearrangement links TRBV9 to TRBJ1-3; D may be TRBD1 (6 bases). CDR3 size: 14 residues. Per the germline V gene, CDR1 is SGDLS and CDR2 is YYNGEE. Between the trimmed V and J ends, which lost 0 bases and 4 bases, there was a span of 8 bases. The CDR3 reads CASSVEGTGNTIYF. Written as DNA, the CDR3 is TGTGCCAGCAGCGTAGAGGGGACAGGAAACACCATATATTTT.

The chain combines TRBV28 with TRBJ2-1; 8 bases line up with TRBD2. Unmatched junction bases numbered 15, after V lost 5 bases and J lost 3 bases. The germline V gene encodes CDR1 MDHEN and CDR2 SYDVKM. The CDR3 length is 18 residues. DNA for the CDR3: TGTGCCAGCAGTCCTATCGCGACCTACGGGGGGGGCTACAATGAGCAGTTCTTC. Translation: CASSPIATYGGGYNEQFF.

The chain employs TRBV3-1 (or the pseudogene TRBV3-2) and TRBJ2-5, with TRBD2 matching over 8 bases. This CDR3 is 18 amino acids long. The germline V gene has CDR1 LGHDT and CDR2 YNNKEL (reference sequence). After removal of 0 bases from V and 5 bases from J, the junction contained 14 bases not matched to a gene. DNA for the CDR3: TGTGCCAGCAGCCAAGATTTTCCGGGGGGGCGTGTGGACGAGACCCAGTACTTC. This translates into CASSQDFPGGRVDETQYF.

DNA of the CDR3: TGTGCCAGCAGCGTAGCGGCGACTGGTGACCTCCACTTT. This gives the protein CASSVAATGDLHF. The V call is TRBV9, the J call TRBJ1-6, with unresolved D. The CDR3 has 13 amino acids. Germline V gene sequence: CDR1 SGDLS, CDR2 YYNGEE. With 0 bases removed from V and 15 bases from J, the gap between germline ends came to 13 bases.

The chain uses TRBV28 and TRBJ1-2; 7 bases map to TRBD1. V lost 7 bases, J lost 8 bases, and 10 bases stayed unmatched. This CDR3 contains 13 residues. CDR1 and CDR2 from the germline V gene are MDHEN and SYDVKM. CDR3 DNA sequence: TGTGCCAGCAAACCTACAGGGGCCGGGGGCTACACCTTC. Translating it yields CASKPTGAGGYTF.

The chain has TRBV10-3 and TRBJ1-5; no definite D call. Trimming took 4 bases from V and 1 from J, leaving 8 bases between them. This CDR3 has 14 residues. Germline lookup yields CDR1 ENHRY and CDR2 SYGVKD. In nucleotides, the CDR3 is TGTGCCATCAGTGGGAACACGAGCAATCAGCCCCAGCATTTT. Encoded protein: CAISGNTSNQPQHF.

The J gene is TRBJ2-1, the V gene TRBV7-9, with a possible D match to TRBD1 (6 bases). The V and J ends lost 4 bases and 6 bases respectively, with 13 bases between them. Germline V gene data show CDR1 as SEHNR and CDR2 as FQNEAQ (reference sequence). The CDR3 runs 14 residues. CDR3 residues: CASSYGQSGNEQFF. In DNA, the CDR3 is TGTGCCAGCAGCTACGGACAGTCTGGCAATGAGCAGTTCTTC.

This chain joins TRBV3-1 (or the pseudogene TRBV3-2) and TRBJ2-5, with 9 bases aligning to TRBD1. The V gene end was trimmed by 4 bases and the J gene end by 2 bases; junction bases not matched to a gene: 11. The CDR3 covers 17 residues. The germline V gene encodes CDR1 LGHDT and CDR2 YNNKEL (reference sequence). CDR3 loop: CASSPTLSGQGQETQYF. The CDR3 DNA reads TGTGCCAGCAGCCCCACTCTATCAGGACAGGGGCAAGAGACCCAGTACTTC.

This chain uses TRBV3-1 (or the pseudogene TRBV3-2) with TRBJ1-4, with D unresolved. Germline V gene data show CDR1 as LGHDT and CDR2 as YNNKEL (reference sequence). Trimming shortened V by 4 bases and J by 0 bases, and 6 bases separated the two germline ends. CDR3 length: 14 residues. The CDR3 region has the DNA TGTGCCAGCAGCCCGACACCAACTAATGAAAAACTGTTTTTT. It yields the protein CASSPTPTNEKLFF.

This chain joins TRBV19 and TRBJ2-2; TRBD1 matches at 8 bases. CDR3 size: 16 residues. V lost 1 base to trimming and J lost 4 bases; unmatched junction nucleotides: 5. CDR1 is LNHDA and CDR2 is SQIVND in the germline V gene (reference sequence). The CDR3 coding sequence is TGTGCCAGTAGTATAGGGCAGGGGGCGAGCACCGGGGAGCTGTTTTTT. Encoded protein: CASSIGQGASTGELFF.

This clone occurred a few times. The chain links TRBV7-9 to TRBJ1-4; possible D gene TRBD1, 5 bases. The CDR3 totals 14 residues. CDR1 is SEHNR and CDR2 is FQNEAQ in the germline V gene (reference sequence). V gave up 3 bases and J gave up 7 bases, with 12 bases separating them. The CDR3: CASSLGTGLEKLFF. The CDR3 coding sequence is TGTGCCAGCAGCTTGGGTACGGGGCTTGAAAAACTGTTTTTT.

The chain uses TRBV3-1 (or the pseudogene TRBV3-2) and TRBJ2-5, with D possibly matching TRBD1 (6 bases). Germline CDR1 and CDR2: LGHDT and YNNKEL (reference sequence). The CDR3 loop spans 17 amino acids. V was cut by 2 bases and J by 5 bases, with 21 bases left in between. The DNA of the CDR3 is TGTGCCAGCAGCCAAAATACACCAGGGGAGATGAGCGAGACCCAGTACTTC. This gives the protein CASSQNTPGEMSETQYF.

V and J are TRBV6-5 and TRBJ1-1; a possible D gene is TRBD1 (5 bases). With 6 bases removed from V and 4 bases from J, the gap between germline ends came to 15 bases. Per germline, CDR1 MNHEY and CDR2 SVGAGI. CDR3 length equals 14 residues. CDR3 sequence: CASRPQGRSTEAFF. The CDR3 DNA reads TGTGCCAGCAGGCCCCAGGGACGTAGCACTGAAGCTTTCTTT.

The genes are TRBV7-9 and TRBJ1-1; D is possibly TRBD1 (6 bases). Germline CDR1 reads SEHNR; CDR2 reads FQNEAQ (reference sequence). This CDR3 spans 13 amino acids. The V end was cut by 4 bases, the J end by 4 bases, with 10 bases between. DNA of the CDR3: TGTGCCAGCAGCTACAGGGAGGGCACTGAAGCTTTCTTT. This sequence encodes CASSYREGTEAFF.

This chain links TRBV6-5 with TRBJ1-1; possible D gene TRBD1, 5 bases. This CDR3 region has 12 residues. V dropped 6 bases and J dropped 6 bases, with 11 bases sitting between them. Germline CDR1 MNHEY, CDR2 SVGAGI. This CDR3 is CASSLLGAEAFF. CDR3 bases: TGTGCCAGCAGCTTACTGGGGGCTGAAGCTTTCTTT.

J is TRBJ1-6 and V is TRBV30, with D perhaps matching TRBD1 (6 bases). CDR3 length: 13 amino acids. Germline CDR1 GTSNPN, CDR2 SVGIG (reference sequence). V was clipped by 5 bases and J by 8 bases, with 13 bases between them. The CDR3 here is CAWRTGWDSPLHF. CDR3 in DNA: TGTGCCTGGCGTACAGGGTGGGATTCACCCCTCCACTTT.

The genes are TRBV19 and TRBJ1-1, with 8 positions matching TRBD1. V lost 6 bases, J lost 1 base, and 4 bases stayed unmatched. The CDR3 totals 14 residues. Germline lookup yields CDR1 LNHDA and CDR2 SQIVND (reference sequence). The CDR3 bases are TGTGCCAGTAGGCGACAGGGGACGAACACTGAAGCTTTCTTT. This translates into CASRRQGTNTEAFF.

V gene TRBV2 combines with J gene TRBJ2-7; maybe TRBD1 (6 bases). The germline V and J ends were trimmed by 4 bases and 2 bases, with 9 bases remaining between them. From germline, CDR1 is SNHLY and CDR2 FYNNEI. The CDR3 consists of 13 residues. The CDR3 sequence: CASSGTVPYEQYF. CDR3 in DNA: TGTGCCAGCAGTGGGACAGTACCCTACGAGCAGTACTTC. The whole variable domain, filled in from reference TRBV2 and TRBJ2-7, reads EPEVTQTPSHQVTQMGQEVILRCVPISNHLYFYWYRQILGQKVEFLVSFYNNEISEKSEIFDDQFSVERPDGSNFTLKIRSTKLEDSAMYFCASSGTVPYEQYFGPGTRLTVT.

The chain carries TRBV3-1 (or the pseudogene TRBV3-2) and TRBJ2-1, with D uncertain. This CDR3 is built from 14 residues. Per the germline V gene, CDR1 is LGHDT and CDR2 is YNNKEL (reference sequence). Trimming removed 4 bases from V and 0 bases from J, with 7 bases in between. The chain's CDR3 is CASSRTSSYNEQFF. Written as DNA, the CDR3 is TGTGCCAGCAGCCGGACGTCCTCCTACAATGAGCAGTTCTTC.

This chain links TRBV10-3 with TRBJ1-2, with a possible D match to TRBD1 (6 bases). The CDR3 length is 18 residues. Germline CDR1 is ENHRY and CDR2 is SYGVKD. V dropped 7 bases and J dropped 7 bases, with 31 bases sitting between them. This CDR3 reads CAIIQPPRGHELGSGYTF. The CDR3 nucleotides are TGTGCCATCATTCAACCCCCCAGGGGTCACGAGTTAGGTAGTGGCTACACCTTC.

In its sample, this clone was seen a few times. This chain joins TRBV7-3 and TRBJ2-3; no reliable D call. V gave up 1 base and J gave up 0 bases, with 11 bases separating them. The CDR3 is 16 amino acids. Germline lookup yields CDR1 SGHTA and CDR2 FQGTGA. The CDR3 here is CASSLNSDLSTDTQYF. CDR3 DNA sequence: TGTGCCAGCAGCTTAAACTCCGACCTTAGCACAGATACGCAGTATTTT.